The 13 T cell receptor beta chains in this list originate from one sample, sequenced in a study of radiotherapy plus CTLA-4 blockade in lung cancer. The method was immunoSEQ multiplex PCR; TCRdb's version includes in-frame clones alone and lacks a portion of them. The sample lists about 57,000 clones; around 79% were seen once. Specimen: peripheral blood, collected from a patient treated with radiotherapy plus ipilimumab. The receptor set was obtained from a human donor with non-small cell lung cancer who had a complete response to radiotherapy plus ipilimumab.

J is TRBJ1-5 and V is TRBV4-1; D possibly corresponds to TRBD1 (5 bases). Trimming left V 8 bases short and J 0 bases short, with 8 bases between. The V gene's germline CDR1 is MGHRA and CDR2 YSYEKL. The CDR3 length is 13 residues. The chain's CDR3 is CASGRDSNQPQHF. The CDR3 DNA reads TGCGCCAGCGGCAGGGATAGCAATCAGCCCCAGCATTTT.

This clone was seen just once. The rearrangement links TRBV6-6 to TRBJ1-2; no definite D call. The CDR3 spans 14 residues. Germline V gene data show CDR1 as MNHNY and CDR2 as SVGAGI (reference sequence). V lost 1 base and J lost 4, with 10 bases in between. The CDR3, as DNA: TGTGCCAGCAGTTACTGGGCAGCCCTCTATGGCTACACCTTC. This gives the protein CASSYWAALYGYTF.

V usage is TRBV27 and J usage is TRBJ1-6; tentatively, D is TRBD1 (5 bases). Trimming shortened V by 5 bases and J by 4 bases, and 9 bases separated the two germline ends. Germline V gene lookup returns CDR1 MNHEY and CDR2 SMNVEV (reference sequence). This CDR3 spans 14 amino acids. The CDR3 coding sequence is TGTGCCAGCAGTCCAGGGCGGTATAATTCACCCCTCCACTTT. Translation gives CASSPGRYNSPLHF.

The J gene is TRBJ2-7, the V gene TRBV7-6, with D possibly matching TRBD1 (6 bases). Trimming removed 2 bases from V and 5 bases from J, with 7 bases in between. The CDR3 spans 12 residues. Germline V CDR1 and CDR2: SGHVS, FNYEAQ. The CDR3 nucleotides are TGTGCCAGCAGCTTAAGGGGGAACGAGCAGTACTTC. It specifies CASSLRGNEQYF.

This clone has only one observation. The chain employs TRBV11-3 and TRBJ1-1; 12 bases line up with TRBD1. The CDR3 is 16 residues long. Trimming at V came to 0 bases and at J to 3 bases, leaving 2 bases not matched to a gene. The germline V gene has CDR1 SGHNT and CDR2 YENEEA. CDR3 region: CASSLEGQGAHTEAFF. CDR3 DNA: TGTGCCAGCAGCTTAGAGGGACAGGGGGCCCACACTGAAGCTTTCTTT.

This chain links TRBV30 with TRBJ1-4; a weak D match, TRBD1 (5 bases). The CDR3 totals 15 residues. Germline V gene data show CDR1 as GTSNPN and CDR2 as SVGIG (reference sequence). Trimming took 0 bases from V and 8 from J, leaving 16 bases between them. The CDR3 DNA sequence: TGTGCCTGGAGTGTACAAAACAGGTGGAGAGAAAAACTGTTTTTT. It encodes CAWSVQNRWREKLFF. Full variable domain (remainder filled in from reference TRBV30 and TRBJ1-4): SQTIHQWPATLVQPVGSPLSLECTVEGTSNPNLYWYRQAAGRGLQLLFYSVGIGQISSEVPQNLSASRPQDRQFILSSKKLLLSDSGFYLCAWSVQNRWREKLFFGSGTQLSVL.

By frequency in the sample, this clone is medium-sized. The CDR3 here is CASSRDKNTEAFF. CDR3 coding DNA: TGTGCCAGCAGTCGGGACAAGAACACTGAAGCTTTCTTT. The chain has TRBV6-1 and TRBJ1-1, with D possibly being TRBD1 (6 bases). The CDR3 totals 13 residues. Germline V gives CDR1 MNHNS, CDR2 SASEGT. The V gene lost 5 bases and the J gene lost 1 base, with 8 bases spanning the gap.

The chain is built from TRBV6-6 and TRBJ1-4, with 7 bases identical to TRBD1. The CDR3 runs to 14 residues. The J segment lost 4 bases and the V segment lost 6 bases, leaving 5 bases of the junction unmatched. Per the germline V gene, CDR1 is MNHNY and CDR2 is SVGAGI (reference sequence). This chain's CDR3 is CASSLTGNNEKLFF. CDR3 bases: TGTGCCAGCAGCTTGACAGGGAATAATGAAAAACTGTTTTTT.

Of note for this clone: Mismatch with germline at one junction end may stem from a read error. The rearrangement links TRBV7-7 to TRBJ2-1, with 7 bases matching TRBD2. The germline gives CDR1 SSHAT, CDR2 FNYEAQ (reference sequence). This CDR3 region has 15 residues. This CDR3 reads CASSLGWEGYNEQFF. The CDR3 DNA is TGTGCTAGCAGCTTAGGATGGGAGGGATACAATGAGCAGTTCTTC. Complete variable domain (other parts from reference TRBV7-7 and TRBJ2-1): GAGVSQSPRYKVTKRGQDVTLRCDPISSHATLYWYQQALGQGPEFLTYFNYEAQPDKSGLPSDRFSAERPEGSISTLTIQRTEQRDSAMYRCASSLGWEGYNEQFFGPGTRLTVL.

About this clone: The same CDR3 is also encoded by other DNA sequences in this sample. This chain uses TRBV18 with TRBJ2-5; D is uncertain. Germline CDR1 and CDR2: KGHSH and LQKENI. Trimming pared 6 bases from V and 4 bases from J, leaving 9 bases between. This CDR3 is built from 12 residues. CDR3 sequence (DNA): TGTGCCAGCTCCCCTCGAGGAGAGACCCAGTACTTC. The encoded protein is CASSPRGETQYF.

The chain carries TRBV30 and TRBJ2-4, with 9 bases aligning to TRBD2. This CDR3 spans 18 amino acids. V trimming: 2 bases; J trimming: 6 bases; junction bases outside the gene matches: 17. Germline V gene data show CDR1 as GTSNPN and CDR2 as SVGIG (reference sequence). DNA for the CDR3: TGTGCCTGGAGTAATAGCGGGAGCCAACGTCTTCTGGGAAACATTCAGTACTTC. This gives the protein CAWSNSGSQRLLGNIQYF.

The rearrangement links TRBV14 to TRBJ1-1, with 9 bases lining up with TRBD1. With 6 bases clipped from V and 6 bases from J, the junction kept 8 bases outside the gene matches. The CDR3 runs to 14 residues. Per the germline V gene, CDR1 is SGHDN and CDR2 is FVKESK. The CDR3 DNA sequence: TGTGCCAGCAGTTTCACAGGGGGCCGGGCTGAAGCTTTCTTT. Protein: CASSFTGGRAEAFF.

V and J are TRBV9 and TRBJ2-6; 9 positions agree with TRBD1. This CDR3 has 18 residues. Germline trimming cut 0 bases from V and 3 bases from J; bases unmatched to any gene: 7. The germline gives CDR1 SGDLS, CDR2 YYNGEE. CDR3 residues: CASSVALGQGYGANVLTF. CDR3 bases: TGTGCCAGCAGCGTAGCTTTGGGACAGGGATATGGGGCCAACGTCCTGACTTTC.